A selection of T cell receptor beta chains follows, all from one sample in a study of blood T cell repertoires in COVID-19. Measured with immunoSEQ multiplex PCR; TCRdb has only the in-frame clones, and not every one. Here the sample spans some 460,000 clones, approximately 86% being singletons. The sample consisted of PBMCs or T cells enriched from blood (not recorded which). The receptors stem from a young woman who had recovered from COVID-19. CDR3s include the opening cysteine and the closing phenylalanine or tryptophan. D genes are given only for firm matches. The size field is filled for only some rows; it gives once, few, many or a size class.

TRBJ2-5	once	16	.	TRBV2	TGTGCCAGCAAGAGGGCGGGGGGACAGTACCAAGAGACCCAGTACTTC	CASKRAGGQYQETQYF
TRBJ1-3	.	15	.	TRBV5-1	TGCGCCAGCAGCTTGGTAGCAGCCTCTGGAAACACCATATATTTT	CASSLVAASGNTIYF
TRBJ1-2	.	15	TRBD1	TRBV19	TGTGTAGAGGGGAGGTGGGACAGGGGGGCTTATGGCTACACCTTC	CVEGRWDRGAYGYTF
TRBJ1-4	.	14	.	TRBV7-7	TGTGCCAGCAGCTTAGGAGGGAGGGAAGAAAAACTGTTTTTT	CASSLGGREEKLFF
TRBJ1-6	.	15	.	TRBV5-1	TGCGCCAGCAGCTTAGGCCCTACAGGGAATTCACCCCTCCACTTT	CASSLGPTGNSPLHF
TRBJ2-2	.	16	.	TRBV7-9	TGTGCCAGCAGCCTTTCCGGGGGGCCCTACACCGGGGAGCTGTTTTTT	CASSLSGGPYTGELFF
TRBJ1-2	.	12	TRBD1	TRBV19	TGTGCCAGCAAGGACAGGGACGATGGCTACACCTTC	CASKDRDDGYTF
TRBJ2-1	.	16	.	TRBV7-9	TGTGCCAGCAGCTCAATTAGCGGACGCTCCTACAATGAGCAGTTCTTC	CASSSISGRSYNEQFF
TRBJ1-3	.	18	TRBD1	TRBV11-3	TGTGCCAGCAGCTTAGGACACAGGGGACCCTCCGCTGGAAACACCATATATTTT	CASSLGHRGPSAGNTIYF
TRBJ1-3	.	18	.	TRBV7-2	TGTGCCAGCAGCTTACCGGAGCTCGGACAACACTCTGGAAACACCATATATTTT	CASSLPELGQHSGNTIYF
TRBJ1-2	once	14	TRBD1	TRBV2	TGTGCCAGCAGTGAAGAGCCAGGGGGCTATGGCTACACCTTC	CASSEEPGGYGYTF
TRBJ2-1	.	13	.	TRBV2	TGTGCCAGCACCAAGGACATTTACAATGAGCAGTTCTTC	CASTKDIYNEQFF
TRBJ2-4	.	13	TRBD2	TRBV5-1	TGCGCCAGCGGCTTGGCCGGGGGGGACATTCAGTACTTC	CASGLAGGDIQYF
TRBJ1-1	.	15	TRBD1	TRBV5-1	TGCGCCAGCCGCGAGAGAGGGGGCGTGGACACTGAAGCTTTCTTT	CASRERGGVDTEAFF
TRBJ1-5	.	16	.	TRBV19	TGTGCAGCTGGGGGACTCCAGGACCTTAGCAATCAGCCCCAGCATTTT	CAAGGLQDLSNQPQHF
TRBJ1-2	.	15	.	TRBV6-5	TGTGCCAGCAGTCCCAACGGACAGTCGACCTATGGCTACACCTTC	CASSPNGQSTYGYTF
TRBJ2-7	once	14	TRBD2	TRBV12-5	TGTGCTAGTGGCGCTAGCGGGGTTTCCTACGAGCAGTACTTC	CASGASGVSYEQYF
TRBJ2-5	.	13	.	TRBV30	TGTGCCTGGAGTCGCCAGCTGCGGGAGACCCAGTACTTC	CAWSRQLRETQYF
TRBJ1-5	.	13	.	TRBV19	TGTGCCAGTAAGGACAGCCCGGGGCAGCCCCAGCATTTT	CASKDSPGQPQHF
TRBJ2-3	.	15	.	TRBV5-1	TGCGCCAGCAGCTTGGGACCCCCGGGAACAGATACGCAGTATTTT	CASSLGPPGTDTQYF
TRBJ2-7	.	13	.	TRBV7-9	TGTGCCAGCAGCTTATCAGGGACTTACGAGCAGTACTTC	CASSLSGTYEQYF
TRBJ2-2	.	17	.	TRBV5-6	TGTGCCAGCAGCCCCCTGGGACACCCCGCGAACACCGGGGAGCTGTTTTTT	CASSPLGHPANTGELFF